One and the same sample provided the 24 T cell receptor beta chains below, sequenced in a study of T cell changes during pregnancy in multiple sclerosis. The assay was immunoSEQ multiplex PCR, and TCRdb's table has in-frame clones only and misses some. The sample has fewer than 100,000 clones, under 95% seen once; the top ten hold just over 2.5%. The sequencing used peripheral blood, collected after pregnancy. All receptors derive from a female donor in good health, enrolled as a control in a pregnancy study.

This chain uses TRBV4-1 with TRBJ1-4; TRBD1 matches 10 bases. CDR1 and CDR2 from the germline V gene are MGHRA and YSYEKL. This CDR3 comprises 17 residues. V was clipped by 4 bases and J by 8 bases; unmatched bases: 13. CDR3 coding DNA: TGCGCCAGCAGCCTAGATCGACAGGGGGCATGGCAGGAAAAACTGTTTTTT. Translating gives CASSLDRQGAWQEKLFF.

CDR3 coding DNA: TGCGCCAGCAGCTTTCTCACAGATACGCAGTATTTT. Its translation is CASSFLTDTQYF. This rearrangement joins TRBV5-1 to TRBJ2-3; D remains ambiguous. Trimming removed 2 bases at V and 2 bases at J, with 3 bases between. This CDR3 spans 12 amino acids. Germline CDR1 SGHRS, CDR2 YFSETQ.

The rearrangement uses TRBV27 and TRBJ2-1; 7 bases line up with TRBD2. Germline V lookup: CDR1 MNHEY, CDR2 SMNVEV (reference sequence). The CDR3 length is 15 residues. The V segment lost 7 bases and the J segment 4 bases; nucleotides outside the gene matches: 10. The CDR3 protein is CASNSAKGGYNEQFF. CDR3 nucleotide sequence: TGTGCCAGCAATAGCGCGAAGGGAGGGTACAATGAGCAGTTCTTC.

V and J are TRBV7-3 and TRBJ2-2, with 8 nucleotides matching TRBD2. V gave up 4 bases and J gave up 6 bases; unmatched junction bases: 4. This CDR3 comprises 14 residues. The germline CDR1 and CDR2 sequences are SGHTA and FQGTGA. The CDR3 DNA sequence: TGTGCCAGCAGCTCGACTAGCGACGCCGGGGAGCTGTTTTTT. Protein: CASSSTSDAGELFF.

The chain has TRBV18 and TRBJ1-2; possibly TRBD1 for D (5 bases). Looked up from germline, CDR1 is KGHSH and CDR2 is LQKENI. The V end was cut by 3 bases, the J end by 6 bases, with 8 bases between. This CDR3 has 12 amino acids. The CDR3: CASSPDTDGYTF. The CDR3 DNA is TGTGCCAGCTCACCGGACACAGATGGCTACACCTTC.

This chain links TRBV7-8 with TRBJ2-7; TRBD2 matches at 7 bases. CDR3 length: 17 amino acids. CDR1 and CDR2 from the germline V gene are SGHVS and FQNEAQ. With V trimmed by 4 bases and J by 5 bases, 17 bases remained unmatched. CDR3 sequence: CASSYEYRLAIRDEQYF. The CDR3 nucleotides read TGTGCCAGCAGCTACGAATACCGACTAGCAATTCGGGACGAGCAGTACTTC.

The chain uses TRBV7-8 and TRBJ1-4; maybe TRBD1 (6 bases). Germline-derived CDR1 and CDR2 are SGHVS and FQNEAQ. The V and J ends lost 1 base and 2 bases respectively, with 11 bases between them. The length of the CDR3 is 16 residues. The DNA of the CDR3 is TGTGCCAGCAGCTTAGTGGCAGGGGTCACTAATGAAAAACTGTTTTTT. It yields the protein CASSLVAGVTNEKLFF.

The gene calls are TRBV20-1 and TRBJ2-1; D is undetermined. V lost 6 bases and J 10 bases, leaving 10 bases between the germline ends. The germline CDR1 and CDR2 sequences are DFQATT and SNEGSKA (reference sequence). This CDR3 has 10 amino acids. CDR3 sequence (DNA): TGCAGTGCCAGCGCTATGGAGCAGTTCTTC. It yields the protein CSASAMEQFF.

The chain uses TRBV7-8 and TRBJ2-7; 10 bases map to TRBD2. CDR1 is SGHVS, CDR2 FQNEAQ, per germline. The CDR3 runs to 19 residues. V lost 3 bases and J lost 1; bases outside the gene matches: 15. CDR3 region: CASSFHLGSIAGGSYEQYF. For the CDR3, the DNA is TGTGCCAGCAGCTTCCACCTCGGCTCCATAGCGGGAGGATCCTACGAGCAGTACTTC.

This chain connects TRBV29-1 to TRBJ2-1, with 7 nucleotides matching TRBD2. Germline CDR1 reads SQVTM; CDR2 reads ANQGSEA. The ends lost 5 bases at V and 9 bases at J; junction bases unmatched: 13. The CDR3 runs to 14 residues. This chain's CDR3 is CSVKILAASGEQFF. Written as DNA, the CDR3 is TGCAGCGTTAAAATTCTAGCGGCTTCCGGTGAGCAGTTCTTC.

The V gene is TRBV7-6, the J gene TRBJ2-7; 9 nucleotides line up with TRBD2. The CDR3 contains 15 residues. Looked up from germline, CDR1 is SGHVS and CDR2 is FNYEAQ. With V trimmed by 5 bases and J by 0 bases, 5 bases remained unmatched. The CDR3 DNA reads TGTGCCAGCAGCCCGAGCGGGAGGAGCTCCTACGAGCAGTACTTC. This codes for CASSPSGRSSYEQYF.

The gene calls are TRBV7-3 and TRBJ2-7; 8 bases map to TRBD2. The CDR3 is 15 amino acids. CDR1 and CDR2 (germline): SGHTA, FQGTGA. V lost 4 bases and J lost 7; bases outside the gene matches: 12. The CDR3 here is CASSSDRGGFWEQYF. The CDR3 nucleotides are TGTGCCAGCAGCTCGGACCGGGGGGGCTTTTGGGAGCAGTACTTC.

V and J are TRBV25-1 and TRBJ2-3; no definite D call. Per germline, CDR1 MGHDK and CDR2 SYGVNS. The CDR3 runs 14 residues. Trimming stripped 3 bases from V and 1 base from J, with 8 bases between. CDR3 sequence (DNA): TGTGCCAGCAGTGAGCCCCCAGGCACAGATACGCAGTATTTT. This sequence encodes CASSEPPGTDTQYF.

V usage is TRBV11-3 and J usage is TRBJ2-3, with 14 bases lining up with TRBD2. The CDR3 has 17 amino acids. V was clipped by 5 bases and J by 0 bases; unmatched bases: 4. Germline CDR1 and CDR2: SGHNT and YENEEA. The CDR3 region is CASSSGTSGRSTDTQYF. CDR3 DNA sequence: TGTGCCAGCAGCAGCGGGACTAGCGGGAGAAGCACAGATACGCAGTATTTT.

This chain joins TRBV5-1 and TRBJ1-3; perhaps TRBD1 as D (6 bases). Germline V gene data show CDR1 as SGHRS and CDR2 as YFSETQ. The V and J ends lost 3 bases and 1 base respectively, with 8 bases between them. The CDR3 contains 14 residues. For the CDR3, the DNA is TGCGCCAGCAGCTCGACAGGTTCTGGAAACACCATATATTTT. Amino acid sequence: CASSSTGSGNTIYF.

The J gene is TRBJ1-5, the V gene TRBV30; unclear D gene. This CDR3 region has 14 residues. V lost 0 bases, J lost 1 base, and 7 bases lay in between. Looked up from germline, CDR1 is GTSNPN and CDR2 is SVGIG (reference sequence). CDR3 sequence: CAWSVLQSNQPQHF. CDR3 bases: TGTGCCTGGAGTGTTCTCCAGAGCAATCAGCCCCAGCATTTT.

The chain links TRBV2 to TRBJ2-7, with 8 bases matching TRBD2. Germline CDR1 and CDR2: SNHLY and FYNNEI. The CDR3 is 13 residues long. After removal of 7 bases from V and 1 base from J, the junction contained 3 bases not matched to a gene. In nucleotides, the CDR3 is TGTGCCAGCATGGGACTAGTATCCTACGAGCAGTACTTC. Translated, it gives CASMGLVSYEQYF. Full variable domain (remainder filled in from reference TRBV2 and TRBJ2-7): EPEVTQTPSHQVTQMGQEVILRCVPISNHLYFYWYRQILGQKVEFLVSFYNNEISEKSEIFDDQFSVERPDGSNFTLKIRSTKLEDSAMYFCASMGLVSYEQYFGPGTRLTVT.

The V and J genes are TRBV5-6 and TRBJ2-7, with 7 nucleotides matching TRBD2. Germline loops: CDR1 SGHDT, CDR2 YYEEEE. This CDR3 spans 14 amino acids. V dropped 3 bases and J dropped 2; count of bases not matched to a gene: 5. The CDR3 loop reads CASSWAGDPYEQYF. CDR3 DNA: TGTGCCAGCAGCTGGGCGGGGGACCCCTACGAGCAGTACTTC.

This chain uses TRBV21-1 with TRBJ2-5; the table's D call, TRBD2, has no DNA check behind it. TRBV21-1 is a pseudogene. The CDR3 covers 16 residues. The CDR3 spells CASSKADGGFQETQYF. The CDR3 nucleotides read TGTGCCAGCAGCAAAGCGGACGGGGGATTCCAAGAGACCCAGTACTTC.

The DNA of the CDR3 is TGTGCCAGCAGTTACTTCCCACGGAGCTCCTATGGCTACACCTTC. It specifies CASSYFPRSSYGYTF. This chain connects TRBV6-5 to TRBJ1-2; D gene ambiguous. Germline V lookup: CDR1 MNHEY, CDR2 SVGAGI. This CDR3 has 15 amino acids. V was clipped by 1 base and J by 4 bases, with 13 bases between them.

The CDR3 region is CASRGNYGYTF. CDR3 nucleotide sequence: TGTGCCAGTAGGGGTAACTATGGCTACACCTTC. The chain carries TRBV28 and TRBJ1-2; TRBD1 might be the D (5 bases). The CDR3 extends over 11 amino acids. Trimming shortened V by 9 bases and J by 1 base, and 6 bases separated the two germline ends. In germline, CDR1 is MDHEN, CDR2 SYDVKM.

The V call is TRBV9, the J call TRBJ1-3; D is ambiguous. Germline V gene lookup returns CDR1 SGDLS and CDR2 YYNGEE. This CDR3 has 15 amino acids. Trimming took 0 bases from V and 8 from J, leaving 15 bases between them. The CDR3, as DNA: TGTGCCAGCAGCGTAGGTACCCCAGCGGTGGACACCATATATTTT. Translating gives CASSVGTPAVDTIYF.

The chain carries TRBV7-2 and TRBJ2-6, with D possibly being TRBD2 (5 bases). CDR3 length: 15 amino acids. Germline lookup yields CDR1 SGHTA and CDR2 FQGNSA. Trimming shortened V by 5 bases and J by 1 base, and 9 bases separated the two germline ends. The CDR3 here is CASSPRGSGANVLTF. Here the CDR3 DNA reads TGTGCCAGCAGCCCGCGAGGGTCTGGGGCCAACGTCCTGACTTTC.

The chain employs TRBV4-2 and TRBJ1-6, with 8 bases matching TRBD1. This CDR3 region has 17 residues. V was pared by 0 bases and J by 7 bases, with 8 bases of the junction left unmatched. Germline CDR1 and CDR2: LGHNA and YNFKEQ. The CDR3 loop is CASSQDLGTGKNSPLHF. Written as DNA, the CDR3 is TGTGCCAGCAGCCAAGACCTAGGGACAGGAAAAAATTCACCCCTCCACTTT.